The 13 T cell receptor beta chains given below trace back to one sample, sequenced in a study of T cells in tuberculosis. Only in-frame clones appear in the TCRdb table, and some are missing; sequencing was by immunoSEQ multiplex PCR. The sample yields 25,000 to 30,000 clones, around 89% seen once. The specimen was PBMCs. These receptors originate from a donor between 10 and 35 years old with latent tuberculosis or without tuberculosis infection.

The genes are TRBV13 and TRBJ2-1; weak D call: TRBD2 (6 bases). CDR3 size: 17 residues. Germline CDR1 is PRHDT and CDR2 is FYEKMQ (reference sequence). Trimming cost V 5 bases and J 0 bases, with 17 bases left between them. The CDR3 loop reads CASSPRRGGSSYNEQFF. The CDR3 nucleotides read TGTGCCAGCAGCCCGCGGAGGGGCGGAAGCTCCTACAATGAGCAGTTCTTC.

The V gene is TRBV5-6, the J gene TRBJ1-5; tentatively, D is TRBD1 (5 bases). Trimming pared 0 bases from V and 11 bases from J, leaving 12 bases between. CDR1 is SGHDT and CDR2 is YYEEEE in the germline V gene. The CDR3 length is 13 residues. The CDR3 sequence: CASSLVGDSAQHF. In DNA, the CDR3 is TGTGCCAGCAGCTTGGTGGGGGACTCGGCCCAGCATTTT.

This chain joins TRBV5-1 and TRBJ2-3, with TRBD2 matching 7 bases. The CDR3 consists of 15 residues. Germline CDR1 SGHRS, CDR2 YFSETQ. Trimming took 4 bases from V and 6 from J; bases not matched to a gene: 11. This chain's CDR3 is CASSPTAGLPDTQYF. The CDR3 region has the DNA TGCGCCAGCAGCCCCACAGCGGGGTTGCCGGATACGCAGTATTTT.

The rearrangement links TRBV5-6 to TRBJ2-5; 8 nucleotides line up with TRBD2. J was trimmed by 5 bases and V by 0 bases; bases with no gene match: 6. Germline CDR1 and CDR2: SGHDT and YYEEEE. The CDR3 covers 15 residues. The CDR3 bases are TGTGCCAGCAGCTTGGTAGCGGGGTTGGGGGAGACCCAGTACTTC. As protein: CASSLVAGLGETQYF. The full variable domain, its missing parts supplied by reference TRBV5-6 and TRBJ2-5, is DAGVTQSPTHLIKTRGQQVTLRCSPKSGHDTVSWYQQALGQGPQFIFQYYEEEERQRGNFPDRFSGHQFPNYSSELNVNALLLGDSALYLCASSLVAGLGETQYFGPGTRLLVL.

The chain couples TRBV6-6 to TRBJ1-1; no clear D gene. V lost 7 bases and J 0 bases, leaving 6 bases between the germline ends. The CDR3 extends over 12 amino acids. Germline values: CDR1 MNHNY, CDR2 SVGAGI (reference sequence). The CDR3 DNA follows: TGTGCCAGCACTCACTTGAACACTGAAGCTTTCTTT. It specifies CASTHLNTEAFF.

The V and J genes are TRBV6-1 and TRBJ2-5; 8 bases agree with TRBD2. The J segment lost 5 bases and the V segment lost 1 base, leaving 9 bases of the junction unmatched. Looked up from germline, CDR1 is MNHNS and CDR2 is SASEGT. This CDR3 spans 16 amino acids. CDR3 amino acids: CASSEEDGGGRETQYF. In nucleotides, the CDR3 is TGTGCCAGCAGTGAAGAAGATGGCGGGGGGAGGGAGACCCAGTACTTC.

The V and J genes are TRBV19 and TRBJ1-1; 7 bases are shared with TRBD1. V trimming: 0 bases; J trimming: 7 bases; junction bases outside the gene matches: 5. Germline V gives CDR1 LNHDA, CDR2 SQIVND (reference sequence). The CDR3 is 14 residues long. CDR3 sequence (DNA): TGTGCCAGTAGTATAGACAGGAGGGGGCTTGAAGCTTTCTTT. Protein sequence: CASSIDRRGLEAFF.

The gene calls are TRBV18 and TRBJ1-4; D gene uncertain. The CDR3 has 15 amino acids. The germline CDR1 and CDR2 sequences are KGHSH and LQKENI. V was cut by 3 bases and J by 7 bases, with 15 bases left in between. CDR3 residues: CASSPDDSGGEKLFF. The CDR3 region has the DNA TGTGCCAGCTCACCCGACGACTCCGGTGGTGAAAAACTGTTTTTT. Based on the CDR3 plus reference TRBV18 and TRBJ1-4, the full variable domain is NAGVMQNPRHLVRRRGQEARLRCSPMKGHSHVYWYRQLPEEGLKFMVYLQKENIIDESGMPKERFSAEFPKEGPSILRIQQVVRGDSAAYFCASSPDDSGGEKLFFGSGTQLSVL.

This clone was counted between two and nine times. The V call is TRBV28, the J call TRBJ2-7; 9 bases agree with TRBD1. V shed 6 bases, J shed 5 bases, and the junction held 5 bases outside the gene matches. Germline V lookup: CDR1 MDHEN, CDR2 SYDVKM. CDR3 length equals 13 residues. For the CDR3, the DNA is TGTGCCAGCAGCAACAGGGGGCACGACGAGCAGTACTTC. Translated, it gives CASSNRGHDEQYF.

J is TRBJ1-6 and V is TRBV28; 7 bases map to TRBD1. The germline CDR1 and CDR2 sequences are MDHEN and SYDVKM. CDR3 length equals 15 residues. Losses at the gene ends were 5 bases for V and 7 bases for J; bases not matched to a gene: 8. Here the CDR3 reads CASSQDRRPNSPLHF. CDR3 nucleotides: TGTGCCAGCAGTCAGGACAGGAGGCCCAATTCACCCCTCCACTTT.

The CDR3 reads CASSYIPSTGELFF. The CDR3 nucleotides read TGTGCCAGCAGTTACATTCCCAGCACCGGGGAGCTGTTTTTT. The chain is built from TRBV6-6 and TRBJ2-2; D uncertain. Germline values: CDR1 MNHNY, CDR2 SVGAGI (reference sequence). Trimming cost V 2 bases and J 4 bases, with 8 bases left between them. The CDR3 contains 14 residues.

This rearrangement joins TRBV7-8 to TRBJ2-1, with D possibly TRBD2 on 6 matching bases. This CDR3 contains 16 residues. Germline V gene lookup returns CDR1 SGHVS and CDR2 FQNEAQ. V was shortened by 0 bases and J by 0 bases, with 9 bases between the two germline ends. In DNA form, the CDR3 reads TGTGCCAGCAGCTTAGCGGGGGGTCACTCCTACAATGAGCAGTTCTTC. The encoded protein is CASSLAGGHSYNEQFF.

V gene TRBV7-6 combines with J gene TRBJ2-1, with 12 bases fitting TRBD2. Germline V gene data show CDR1 as SGHVS and CDR2 as FNYEAQ. The CDR3 consists of 16 residues. V gave up 1 base and J gave up 6 bases; unmatched junction bases: 4. CDR3 nucleotides: TGTGCCAGCAGCTTAGACCTAGCGGGGGGGTTCAATGAGCAGTTCTTC. The encoded protein is CASSLDLAGGFNEQFF.